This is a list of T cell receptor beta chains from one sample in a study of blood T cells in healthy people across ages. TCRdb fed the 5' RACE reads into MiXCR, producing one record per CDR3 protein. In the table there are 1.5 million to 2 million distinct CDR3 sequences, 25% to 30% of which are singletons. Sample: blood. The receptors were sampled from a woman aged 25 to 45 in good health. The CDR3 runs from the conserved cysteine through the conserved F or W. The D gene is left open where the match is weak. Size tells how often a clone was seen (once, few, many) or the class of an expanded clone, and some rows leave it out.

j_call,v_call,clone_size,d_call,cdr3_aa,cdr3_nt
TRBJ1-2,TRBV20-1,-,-,CSARSESANYGYTF,TGCAGTGCTAGGTCGGAAAGTGCTAACTATGGCTACACCTTC
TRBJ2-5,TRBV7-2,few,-,CASSFQDGETQYF,TGTGCCAGCAGCTTCCAGGACGGAGAGACCCAGTACTTC
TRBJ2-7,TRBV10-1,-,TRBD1,CASSESRQGQEQYF,TGCGCCAGCAGTGAGTCTAGACAGGGGCAAGAGCAGTACTTC
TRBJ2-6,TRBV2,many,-,CASSAGGANVLTF,TGTGCCAGCAGTGCAGGAGGGGCCAACGTCCTGACTTTC
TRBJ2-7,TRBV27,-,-,CASSSALDSYEQYF,TGTGCCAGCAGTTCCGCCTTGGACAGTTACGAGCAGTACTTC
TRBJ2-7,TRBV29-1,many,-,CSVLAGGFGDEQYF,TGCAGCGTTCTGGCCGGCGGGTTCGGGGACGAGCAGTACTTC
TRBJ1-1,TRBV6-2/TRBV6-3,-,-,CASSIGTEAFF,TGTGCCAGCAGTATAGGGACTGAAGCTTTCTTT
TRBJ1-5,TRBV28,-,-,CASSPSEGVGQPQHF,TGTGCCAGCAGTCCCTCGGAGGGGGTGGGACAGCCCCAGCATTTT
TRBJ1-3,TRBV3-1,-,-,CASSQVGAEAGNTIYF,TGTGCCAGCAGCCAGGTTGGCGCAGAAGCGGGAAACACCATATATTTT
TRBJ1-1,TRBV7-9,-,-,CANSPEVDTEAFF,TGTGCCAACAGCCCCGAAGTTGACACTGAAGCTTTCTTT
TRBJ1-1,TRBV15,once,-,CATSRGLEAFF,TGTGCCACCAGCAGAGGTCTCGAAGCTTTCTTT
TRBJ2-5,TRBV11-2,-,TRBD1,CASSLIGTGGYETQYF,TGTGCCAGCAGCTTAATCGGGACAGGGGGCTACGAGACCCAGTACTTC
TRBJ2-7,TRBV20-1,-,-,CSARDAGQIYEQYF,TGCAGTGCTAGAGACGCGGGACAGATATACGAGCAGTACTTC
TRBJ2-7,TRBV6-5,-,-,CASRLRDGTYEQYF,TGTGCCAGCAGACTCCGGGACGGAACCTACGAGCAGTACTTC
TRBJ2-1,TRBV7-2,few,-,CASSWRDLRNEQFF,TGTGCCAGCAGCTGGCGGGACCTTCGCAATGAGCAGTTCTTC
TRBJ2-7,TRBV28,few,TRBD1,CASRTGTEYYEQYF,TGTGCCAGCAGGACCGGGACAGAATACTACGAGCAGTACTTC
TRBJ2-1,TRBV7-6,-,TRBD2,CAGSPLSGRESEQFF,TGTGCCGGCAGCCCCCTTAGCGGGAGGGAGAGTGAGCAGTTCTTC
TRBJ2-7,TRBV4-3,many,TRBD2,CASSQDPSGRTYEQYF,TGCGCCAGCAGCCAAGACCCTAGCGGGAGGACCTACGAGCAGTACTTC
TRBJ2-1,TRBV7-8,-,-,CASSLRYDDEQFF,TGTGCCAGCAGCTTAAGGTACGACGATGAGCAGTTCTTC
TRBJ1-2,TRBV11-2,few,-,CASSLERQTNYGYTF,TGTGCCAGCAGCTTAGAAAGACAGACTAACTATGGCTACACCTTC
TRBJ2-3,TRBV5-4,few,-,CASMRGARTDPQYF,TGTGCCAGCATGAGGGGGGCGCGGACAGATCCGCAGTATTTT
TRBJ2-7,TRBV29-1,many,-,CSVAPLDRTYEQYF,TGCAGCGTTGCCCCCTTAGACAGGACCTACGAGCAGTACTTC
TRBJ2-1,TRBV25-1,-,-,CASSEAGINEQFF,TGTGCCAGCAGTGAGGCAGGGATCAATGAGCAGTTCTTC
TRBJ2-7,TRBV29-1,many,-,CSVEGHSRAGSYEQYF,TGCAGCGTTGAGGGACACTCCCGAGCGGGCTCCTACGAGCAGTACTTC
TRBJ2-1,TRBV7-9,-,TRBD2,CASSSGLVGYNEQFF,TGTGCCAGCAGCTCGGGACTAGTGGGCTACAATGAGCAGTTCTTC
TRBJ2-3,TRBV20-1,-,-,CSANSEGENTQYF,TGCAGTGCTAACTCGGAGGGGGAGAATACGCAGTATTTT
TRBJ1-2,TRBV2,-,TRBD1,CASGTGEDYDYTF,TGTGCCAGCGGTACAGGGGAAGACTATGACTACACCTTC
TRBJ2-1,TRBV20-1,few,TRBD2,CSAVTGTSGHNEQFF,TGCAGTGCTGTCACCGGGACTAGCGGACACAATGAGCAGTTCTTC
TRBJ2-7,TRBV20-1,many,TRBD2,CSASGRANEQYF,TGCAGTGCTAGCGGGAGGGCCAACGAGCAGTACTTC
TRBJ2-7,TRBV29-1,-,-,CSVAGGPAYEQYF,TGCAGCGTTGCTGGCGGGCCAGCCTACGAGCAGTACTTC
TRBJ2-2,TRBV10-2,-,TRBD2,CASGNSGGLNTGELFF,TGCGCCAGTGGTAATAGCGGGGGCCTGAACACCGGGGAGCTGTTTTTT
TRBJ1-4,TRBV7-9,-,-,CASSLVRENEKLFF,TGTGCCAGCAGCTTAGTTAGGGAGAATGAAAAACTGTTTTTT
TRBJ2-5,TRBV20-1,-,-,CSARDTPPETQYF,TGCAGTGCTAGAGATACCCCCCCGGAGACCCAGTACTTC
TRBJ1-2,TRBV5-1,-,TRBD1,CASSYPGQVYGYTF,TGCGCCAGCAGCTACCCGGGACAGGTTTATGGCTACACCTTC
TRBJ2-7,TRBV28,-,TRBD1,CASRRTGIGGEQYF,TGTGCCAGCAGACGGACAGGGATTGGAGGCGAGCAGTACTTC
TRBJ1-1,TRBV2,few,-,CASSEAGETEAFF,TGTGCCAGCAGTGAGGCAGGGGAAACTGAAGCTTTCTTT
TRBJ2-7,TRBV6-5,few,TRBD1,CVSSLGQKFYEQYF,TGTGTCAGCAGTTTGGGACAGAAGTTTTACGAGCAGTACTTC
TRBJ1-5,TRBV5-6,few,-,CASSHRANNQPQHF,TGTGCCAGCAGCCACCGGGCTAACAATCAGCCCCAGCATTTT
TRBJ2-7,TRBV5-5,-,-,CASSSQGTWTYEQYF,TGTGCCAGCAGCTCACAGGGTACTTGGACCTACGAGCAGTACTTC
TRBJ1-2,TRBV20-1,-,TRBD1,CSADTGEVEGYTF,TGCAGTGCTGATACAGGGGAGGTAGAGGGCTACACCTTC
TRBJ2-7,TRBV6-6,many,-,CASSYLQVGYEQYF,TGTGCCAGCAGTTACCTTCAGGTTGGCTACGAGCAGTACTTC
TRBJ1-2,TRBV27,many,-,CASSLRRAWGYTF,TGTGCCAGCAGTTTGAGGAGGGCTTGGGGCTACACCTTC
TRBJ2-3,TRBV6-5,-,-,CASSYSFGSTDTQYF,TGTGCCAGCAGTTACTCGTTCGGGAGCACAGATACGCAGTATTTT
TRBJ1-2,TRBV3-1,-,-,CASSQGGGEAYGYTF,TGTGCCAGCAGCCAAGGCGGAGGGGAGGCCTATGGCTACACCTTC
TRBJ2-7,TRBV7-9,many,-,CASSEGTYEQYF,TGTGCCAGCAGCGAAGGTACCTACGAGCAGTACTTC
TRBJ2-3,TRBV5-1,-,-,CASSLVADRTDTQYF,TGCGCCAGCAGCTTGGTAGCGGACCGCACAGATACGCAGTATTTT
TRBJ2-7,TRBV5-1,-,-,CASSFLPGTVQDEQYF,TGCGCCAGCAGCTTCTTGCCCGGGACGGTCCAGGACGAGCAGTACTTC
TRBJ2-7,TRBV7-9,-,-,CASSSRGQSYEQYF,TGTGCCAGCAGCTCCCGTGGGCAGTCCTACGAGCAGTACTTC
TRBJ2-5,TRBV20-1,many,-,CSARDRRTHQETQYF,TGCAGTGCTAGAGATAGGCGGACTCACCAAGAGACCCAGTACTTC
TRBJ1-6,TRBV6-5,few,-,CASSYGPGRSPLHF,TGTGCCAGCAGTTACGGACCCGGCCGTTCACCCCTCCACTTT
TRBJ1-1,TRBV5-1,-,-,CASSSHRANTEAFF,TGCGCCAGCAGCTCCCACCGGGCGAACACTGAAGCTTTCTTT